The subject of this entry is one T cell receptor (beta chain). Its target is unknown. The data belong to a study of CD8 T cells in ankylosing spondylitis. Study-level results: Clones linked to the disease showed a CD8+ phenotype. They occurred at relatively low frequencies in peripheral blood. Reportedly, disease-linked clones are significantly enriched in ankylosing spondylitis patients' matched synovial fluid. A subset of motif variants has previously been described in the synovial fluid and blood of reactive arthritis.

The CDR3 loop spans 14 amino acids. Germline loops: CDR1 SNHLY, CDR2 FYNNEI. Trimming cost V 2 bases and J 1 base, with 6 bases left between them. TCRdb re-derived calls from the 5' RACE reads in MiXCR, one entry per CDR3 protein. The table lists around 150,000 distinct CDR3 sequences, more than 40% of them singletons, with approximately 14% in the top ten. The receptor comes from a male donor with ankylosing spondylitis. The chain joins TRBV2 to TRBJ1-5; no reliable D call. Material: synovial fluid, either unsorted or a sorted T cell fraction (not recorded which). CDR3 sequence reads: CASSEPRSNQPQHF. The CDR3 coding sequence is TGTGCCAGCAGTGAACCCAGGAGCAATCAGCCCCAGCATTTT.